This TCR beta chain is drawn from a study of T cell responses to AZD1222 COVID-19 vaccine. Study-wide points: Mapped onto spike, vaccine-associated CD4 TCRs spanned it and were dominant at 160-218 and 743-854. Just a handful of people given AZD1222 tested seropositive at baseline. A rise in Spike-specific TCR breadth and depth followed two AZD1222 doses. The donor cohort was predominantly white British with a female majority, and clonal diversity may have been underestimated.

For this clone: Its target is unknown.

The J segment lost 8 bases and the V segment lost 5 bases, leaving 7 bases of the junction unmatched. The CDR3 runs to 15 residues. Germline V gene data show CDR1 as MDHEN and CDR2 as SYDVKM. TCRdb's copy holds only in-frame clones and misses some; the assay was immunoSEQ multiplex PCR. The sample lists about 100,000 clones; about 89% were seen once. Specimen: peripheral blood, collected on day 0 of MenACWY control vaccination. The V and J genes are TRBV28 and TRBJ1-4, with TRBD1 matching over 11 bases. The TCR originated in an adult in good health. The CDR3 sequence: CASSGPRTGGEKLFF. The CDR3 DNA reads as TGTGCCAGCAGTGGCCCGAGGACAGGGGGCGAAAAACTGTTTTTT.